The rows below give T cell receptor beta chains drawn from one sample of a study of early stage breast cancer tumors. Measured with immunoSEQ multiplex PCR; TCRdb has only the in-frame clones, and not every one. Altogether tens of thousands of clones are present, more than 60% being singletons, with the ten largest covering 3.4%. The sequencing input was blood. The receptors were gathered from a person aged 30-39 years with breast cancer. CDR3s include the opening cysteine and the closing phenylalanine or tryptophan. Each record gives: J gene, clone size, D gene, V gene, CDR3 protein, CDR3 DNA. A D gene is named only where the DNA matches it firmly. Size is stated for part of the rows, as once, few or many counts, or as a class when the clone is expanded.

J gene: TRBJ1-6; clone size: .; D gene: .; V gene: TRBV9; CDR3 protein: CASSVAADYNSPLHF; CDR3 DNA: TGTGCCAGCAGCGTAGCGGCAGATTATAATTCACCCCTCCACTTT
J gene: TRBJ2-3; clone size: .; D gene: .; V gene: TRBV5-1; CDR3 protein: CASSLDQPSTDTQYF; CDR3 DNA: TGCGCCAGCAGCTTGGATCAACCTAGCACAGATACGCAGTATTTT
J gene: TRBJ2-3; clone size: once; D gene: TRBD2; V gene: TRBV19; CDR3 protein: CATRAEKGGRPDTQYF; CDR3 DNA: TGTGCCACCCGAGCGGAGAAGGGCGGGAGACCAGATACGCAGTATTTT
J gene: TRBJ2-2; clone size: .; D gene: .; V gene: TRBV18; CDR3 protein: CASSPLQEITGELFF; CDR3 DNA: TGTGCCAGCTCACCTTTGCAAGAAATCACCGGGGAGCTGTTTTTT
J gene: TRBJ1-1; clone size: .; D gene: .; V gene: TRBV7-2; CDR3 protein: CASSRDLNTEAFF; CDR3 DNA: TGTGCCAGCAGTCGGGATCTAAACACTGAAGCTTTCTTT
J gene: TRBJ2-2; clone size: few; D gene: TRBD2; V gene: TRBV5-1; CDR3 protein: CASSPGTSGNTGELFF; CDR3 DNA: TGCGCCAGCAGCCCTGGGACTAGCGGAAACACCGGGGAGCTGTTTTTT
J gene: TRBJ1-5; clone size: .; D gene: .; V gene: TRBV5-6; CDR3 protein: CASSFRAAGGNQPQHF; CDR3 DNA: TGTGCCAGCAGCTTCCGGGCCGCGGGAGGCAATCAGCCCCAGCATTTT
J gene: TRBJ1-4; clone size: .; D gene: .; V gene: TRBV9; CDR3 protein: CASSPRAGVGEKLFF; CDR3 DNA: TGTGCCAGCAGCCCGCGGGCGGGGGTCGGTGAAAAACTGTTTTTT
J gene: TRBJ1-3; clone size: .; D gene: .; V gene: TRBV30; CDR3 protein: CAWSQGRGNTIYF; CDR3 DNA: TGTGCCTGGAGCCAAGGGCGGGGAAACACCATATATTTT
J gene: TRBJ1-3; clone size: few; D gene: .; V gene: TRBV2; CDR3 protein: CATAGSSGNTIYF; CDR3 DNA: TGTGCCACCGCCGGGAGCTCTGGAAACACCATATATTTT
J gene: TRBJ1-1; clone size: .; D gene: TRBD1; V gene: TRBV4-1; CDR3 protein: CASSHGQGLNTEAFF; CDR3 DNA: TGCGCCAGCAGCCACGGACAGGGCCTGAACACTGAAGCTTTCTTT
J gene: TRBJ1-1; clone size: .; D gene: .; V gene: TRBV5-1; CDR3 protein: CASSADRNTEAFF; CDR3 DNA: TGCGCCAGCAGCGCGGACAGGAACACTGAAGCTTTCTTT
J gene: TRBJ1-3; clone size: .; D gene: .; V gene: TRBV5-1; CDR3 protein: CASSLQAAGNTIYF; CDR3 DNA: TGCGCCAGCAGCTTGCAAGCGGCTGGAAACACCATATATTTT
J gene: TRBJ1-1; clone size: .; D gene: .; V gene: TRBV27; CDR3 protein: CASSLGGPAGEAFF; CDR3 DNA: TGTGCCAGCAGTTTAGGGGGGCCCGCCGGGGAAGCTTTCTTT
J gene: TRBJ2-5; clone size: .; D gene: TRBD2; V gene: TRBV30; CDR3 protein: CAWTPTSGREETQYF; CDR3 DNA: TGTGCCTGGACCCCCACTAGCGGGAGAGAAGAGACCCAGTACTTC
J gene: TRBJ1-5; clone size: .; D gene: TRBD1; V gene: TRBV7-8; CDR3 protein: CASSSAPFGQGDQPQHF; CDR3 DNA: TGTGCCAGCAGCTCAGCCCCTTTTGGACAGGGCGACCAGCCCCAGCATTTT
J gene: TRBJ1-2; clone size: .; D gene: .; V gene: TRBV5-1; CDR3 protein: CASSLVSGADGYTF; CDR3 DNA: TGCGCCAGCAGCTTAGTATCAGGGGCGGATGGCTACACCTTC
J gene: TRBJ2-3; clone size: .; D gene: .; V gene: TRBV7-2; CDR3 protein: CASRVGGASTDTQYF; CDR3 DNA: TGTGCCAGCCGGGTAGGGGGAGCTAGCACAGATACGCAGTATTTT
J gene: TRBJ2-2; clone size: .; D gene: .; V gene: TRBV4-3; CDR3 protein: CASSQDLKNTGELFF; CDR3 DNA: TGCGCCAGCAGCCAAGATCTCAAGAACACCGGGGAGCTGTTTTTT
J gene: TRBJ2-7; clone size: .; D gene: .; V gene: TRBV19; CDR3 protein: CASSPRLIWEQYF; CDR3 DNA: TGTGCCAGTAGTCCTCGTCTGATTTGGGAGCAGTACTTC
J gene: TRBJ2-1; clone size: .; D gene: .; V gene: TRBV7-2; CDR3 protein: CASSLPADSRSPSYNEQFF; CDR3 DNA: TGTGCCAGCAGCTTACCAGCCGATTCTCGATCCCCCTCCTACAATGAGCAGTTCTTC
J gene: TRBJ2-7; clone size: .; D gene: TRBD1; V gene: TRBV19; CDR3 protein: CASSFGQGSYEQYF; CDR3 DNA: TGTGCCAGTAGCTTCGGACAGGGGAGCTACGAGCAGTACTTC
J gene: TRBJ1-3; clone size: once; D gene: .; V gene: TRBV4-2; CDR3 protein: CASSSSPGTGNTIYF; CDR3 DNA: TGTGCCAGCAGCTCCAGTCCCGGGACAGGAAACACCATATATTTT
J gene: TRBJ1-1; clone size: .; D gene: .; V gene: TRBV19; CDR3 protein: CASMVSRNTEAFF; CDR3 DNA: TGTGCCAGTATGGTCAGTCGTAACACTGAAGCTTTCTTT
J gene: TRBJ1-2; clone size: few; D gene: .; V gene: TRBV4-1; CDR3 protein: CASSGQRTNYGYTF; CDR3 DNA: TGCGCCAGCAGCGGACAGCGAACTAACTATGGCTACACCTTC
J gene: TRBJ1-2; clone size: .; D gene: .; V gene: TRBV30; CDR3 protein: CAWSAIGQIYGYTF; CDR3 DNA: TGTGCCTGGAGCGCCATAGGACAGATCTATGGCTACACCTTC
J gene: TRBJ1-2; clone size: .; D gene: .; V gene: TRBV6-4; CDR3 protein: CASSPSEDNYGYTF; CDR3 DNA: TGTGCCAGCAGCCCGAGCGAGGATAACTATGGCTACACCTTC
J gene: TRBJ2-7; clone size: .; D gene: TRBD1; V gene: TRBV28; CDR3 protein: CASTLTGGGSEQYF; CDR3 DNA: TGTGCCAGCACGCTGACAGGGGGAGGCAGCGAGCAGTACTTC
J gene: TRBJ2-5; clone size: .; D gene: TRBD2; V gene: TRBV9; CDR3 protein: CASSVGASGSMKETQYF; CDR3 DNA: TGTGCCAGCAGCGTAGGTGCTAGCGGGAGCATGAAAGAGACCCAGTACTTC
J gene: TRBJ1-2; clone size: .; D gene: .; V gene: TRBV19; CDR3 protein: CASSIGYRESYTF; CDR3 DNA: TGTGCCAGTAGTATTGGGTACAGGGAGAGCTACACCTTC
J gene: TRBJ1-2; clone size: once; D gene: .; V gene: TRBV9; CDR3 protein: CASSVVSQYYGYTF; CDR3 DNA: TGTGCCAGCAGCGTAGTCAGCCAGTACTATGGCTACACCTTC
J gene: TRBJ2-7; clone size: .; D gene: TRBD2; V gene: TRBV10-1; CDR3 protein: CARPRMTSRSYEQYF; CDR3 DNA: TGCGCCCGGCCCCGTATGACTAGCAGGTCCTACGAGCAGTACTTC
J gene: TRBJ1-2; clone size: .; D gene: TRBD1; V gene: TRBV7-6; CDR3 protein: CASTCRPLGQDYGYTF; CDR3 DNA: TGTGCCAGCACTTGTAGACCCCTCGGACAGGACTATGGCTACACCTTC
J gene: TRBJ2-5; clone size: .; D gene: .; V gene: TRBV25-1; CDR3 protein: CASSELAPQETQYF; CDR3 DNA: TGTGCCAGCAGTGAACTAGCGCCACAAGAGACCCAGTACTTC
J gene: TRBJ1-2; clone size: few; D gene: TRBD1; V gene: TRBV6-6; CDR3 protein: CASSYDGTGSYGYTF; CDR3 DNA: TGTGCCAGCAGTTACGACGGGACAGGGAGCTATGGCTACACCTTC
J gene: TRBJ1-1; clone size: .; D gene: TRBD1; V gene: TRBV10-3; CDR3 protein: CAITVPGQGSNTEAFF; CDR3 DNA: TGTGCCATCACCGTCCCGGGACAGGGGTCGAACACTGAAGCTTTCTTT
J gene: TRBJ1-1; clone size: .; D gene: .; V gene: TRBV19; CDR3 protein: CASSISGLVNTEAFF; CDR3 DNA: TGTGCCAGTAGTATCTCCGGTCTGGTGAACACTGAAGCTTTCTTT
J gene: TRBJ1-5; clone size: .; D gene: .; V gene: TRBV11-2; CDR3 protein: CASSFSGEAGQPQHF; CDR3 DNA: TGTGCCAGCAGCTTTAGTGGGGAGGCGGGACAGCCCCAGCATTTT
J gene: TRBJ2-7; clone size: once; D gene: TRBD2; V gene: TRBV5-1; CDR3 protein: CASSLVGLESEQYF; CDR3 DNA: TGCGCCAGCAGCTTGGTGGGACTAGAAAGCGAGCAGTACTTC